These 3 T cell receptor beta chains were all obtained from the same sample, sequenced in a study of tumour-infiltrating T cells in Burkitt lymphoma. Data came from immunoSEQ multiplex PCR; TCRdb stores just in-frame clones and leaves some out. Of more than 45,000 clones listed, approximately 31% are singletons. Sequenced input: tumor tissue. The receptor source for this set is a human donor with Burkitt lymphoma.

V usage is TRBV10-3 and J usage is TRBJ2-7, with D possibly being TRBD2 (5 bases). CDR1 and CDR2 (germline): ENHRY, SYGVKD. The CDR3 sequence is 14 residues long. V lost 6 bases to trimming and J lost 0 bases, with 12 bases between them. The CDR3 region is CAISPDLGSYEQYF. Written as DNA, the CDR3 is TGTGCCATCAGCCCGGACTTGGGCTCCTACGAGCAGTACTTC.

There are a few counts of this clone. This rearrangement joins TRBV28 to TRBJ2-7; D ambiguous. This CDR3 comprises 13 residues. Trimming shortened V by 9 bases and J by 3 bases, and 15 bases separated the two germline ends. Germline V gives CDR1 MDHEN, CDR2 SYDVKM. CDR3 loop: CASGSWQLYEQYF. The DNA for the CDR3 is TGTGCCAGTGGATCGTGGCAGCTCTACGAGCAGTACTTC.

This clone appeared a few times. CDR3 sequence reads: CATWDRPSTDTQYF. The DNA of the CDR3 is TGTGCCACCTGGGACAGACCAAGCACAGATACGCAGTATTTT. V usage is TRBV28 and J usage is TRBJ2-3; 7 nucleotides match TRBD1. Germline V CDR1 and CDR2: MDHEN, SYDVKM. J lost 0 bases, V lost 10 bases, and 7 bases had no gene match. This CDR3 comprises 14 residues. The whole variable domain, filled in from reference TRBV28 and TRBJ2-3, reads DVKVTQSSRYLVKRTGEKVFLECVQDMDHENMFWYRQDPGLGLRLIYFSYDVKMKEKGDIPEGYSVSREKKERFSLILESASTNQTSMYLCATWDRPSTDTQYFGPGTRLTVL.